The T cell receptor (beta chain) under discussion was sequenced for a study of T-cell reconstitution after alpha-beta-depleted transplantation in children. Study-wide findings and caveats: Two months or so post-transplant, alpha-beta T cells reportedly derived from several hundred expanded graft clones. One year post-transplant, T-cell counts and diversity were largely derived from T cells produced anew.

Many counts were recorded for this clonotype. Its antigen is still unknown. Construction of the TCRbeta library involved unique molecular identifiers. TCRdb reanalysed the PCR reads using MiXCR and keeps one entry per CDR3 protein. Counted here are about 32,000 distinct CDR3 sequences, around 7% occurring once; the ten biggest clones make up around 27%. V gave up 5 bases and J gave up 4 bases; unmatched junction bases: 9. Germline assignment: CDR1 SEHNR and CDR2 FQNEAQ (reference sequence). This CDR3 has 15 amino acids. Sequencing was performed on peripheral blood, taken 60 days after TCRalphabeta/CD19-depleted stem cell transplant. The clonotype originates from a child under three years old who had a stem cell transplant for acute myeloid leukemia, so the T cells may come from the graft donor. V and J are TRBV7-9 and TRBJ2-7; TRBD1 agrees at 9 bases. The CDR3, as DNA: TGTGCCAGCAGCCGACTGGACAGGGGAGGATACGAGCAGTACTTC. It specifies CASSRLDRGGYEQYF. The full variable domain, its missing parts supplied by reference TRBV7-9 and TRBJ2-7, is DTGVSQNPRHKITKRGQNVTFRCDPISEHNRLYWYRQTLGQGPEFLTYFQNEAQLEKSRLLSDRFSAERPKGSFSTLEIQRTEQGDSAMYLCASSRLDRGGYEQYFGPGTRLTVT.